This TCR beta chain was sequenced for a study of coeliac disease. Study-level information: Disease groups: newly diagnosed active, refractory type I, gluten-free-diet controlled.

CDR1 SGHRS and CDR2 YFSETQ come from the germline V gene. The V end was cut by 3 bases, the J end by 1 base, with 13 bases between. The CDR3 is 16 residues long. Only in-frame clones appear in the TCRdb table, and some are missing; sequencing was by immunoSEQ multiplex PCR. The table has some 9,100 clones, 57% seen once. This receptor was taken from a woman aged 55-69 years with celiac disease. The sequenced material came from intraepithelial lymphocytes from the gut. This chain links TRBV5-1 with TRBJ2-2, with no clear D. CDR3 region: CASSSPPPGNTGELFF. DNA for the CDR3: TGCGCCAGCAGCTCCCCGCCCCCCGGGAACACCGGGGAGCTGTTTTTT.